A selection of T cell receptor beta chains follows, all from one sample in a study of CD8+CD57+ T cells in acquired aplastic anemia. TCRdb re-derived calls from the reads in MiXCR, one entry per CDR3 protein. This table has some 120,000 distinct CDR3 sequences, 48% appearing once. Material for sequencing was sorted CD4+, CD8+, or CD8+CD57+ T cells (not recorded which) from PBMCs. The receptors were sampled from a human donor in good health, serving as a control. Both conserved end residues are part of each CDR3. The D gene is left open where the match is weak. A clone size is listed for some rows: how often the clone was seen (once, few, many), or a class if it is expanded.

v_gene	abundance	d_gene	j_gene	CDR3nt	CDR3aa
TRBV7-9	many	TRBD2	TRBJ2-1	TGTGCCAGCAGCGAGACTAGCGGGGGGGGTTGGGAGCAGTTCTTC	CASSETSGGGWEQFF
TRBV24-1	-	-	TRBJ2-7	TGTGCCACCAGGGCCGGGACGGGCTCCTACGAGCAGTACTTC	CATRAGTGSYEQYF
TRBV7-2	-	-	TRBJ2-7	TGTGCCAGCAGCCCCCCCTCCTACGAGCAGTACTTC	CASSPPSYEQYF
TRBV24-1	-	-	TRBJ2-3	TGTGCCACCAGTGGTACCCTTCCTGGGGATACGCAGTATTTT	CATSGTLPGDTQYF
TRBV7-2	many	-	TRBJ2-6	TGTGCCAGCAGCCTTTACCCAGGGGTCGGGGCCAACGTCCTGACTTTC	CASSLYPGVGANVLTF
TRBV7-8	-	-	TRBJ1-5	TGTGCCAGCAGCTATTCAGGCCAGCCCCAGCATTTT	CASSYSGQPQHF
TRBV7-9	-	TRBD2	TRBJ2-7	TGTGCCAGCAGCGGCCTAGCGGGGGGGCCCAATGAGCAGTACTTC	CASSGLAGGPNEQYF
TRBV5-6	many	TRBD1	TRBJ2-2	TGTGCCAGCAGCATTTGGACAGGGAGGACCGGGGAGCTGTTTTTT	CASSIWTGRTGELFF
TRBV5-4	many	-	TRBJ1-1	TGTGCCAGCAGCTTGGTGGGACACTACACTGAAGCTTTCTTT	CASSLVGHYTEAFF
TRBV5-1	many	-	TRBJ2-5	TGCGCCAGCAGCTTGGACGAGACCCAGTACTTC	CASSLDETQYF
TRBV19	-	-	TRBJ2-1	TGTGCCAGTAGTATAGCCGGACTGGCCTTCTACAATGAGCAGTTCTTC	CASSIAGLAFYNEQFF
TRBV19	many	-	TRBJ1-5	TGTGCCAGTAGTATCTCGGGGCTACCCCAGCATTTT	CASSISGLPQHF
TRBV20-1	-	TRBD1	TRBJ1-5	TGCAGTGCTTTCCCGACAGGGAGCAATCAGCCCCAGCATTTT	CSAFPTGSNQPQHF
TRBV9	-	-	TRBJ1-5	TGTGCCAGCAGCCCCGATCCCTGGACAGAAAGCAATCAGCCCCAGCATTTT	CASSPDPWTESNQPQHF
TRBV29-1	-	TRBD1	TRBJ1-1	TGCAGCGCCCGGACAGGGGAAACTGAAGCTTTCTTT	CSARTGETEAFF
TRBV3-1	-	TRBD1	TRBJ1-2	TGTGCCAGCAGCCAAGCCTGGGACAGTAACTATGGCTACACCTTC	CASSQAWDSNYGYTF
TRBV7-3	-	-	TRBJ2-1	TGTGCCAGCAGCTTATCCCTTGACAATGAGCAGTTCTTC	CASSLSLDNEQFF
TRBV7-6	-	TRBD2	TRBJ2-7	TGTGCCAGCAGCACGGGACTAGCGGGGGGGCTCGAGCAGTACTTC	CASSTGLAGGLEQYF
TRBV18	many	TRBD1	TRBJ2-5	TGTGCCAGCTCGCAGGACAGGGGGTGGCAAGAGACCCAGTACTTC	CASSQDRGWQETQYF
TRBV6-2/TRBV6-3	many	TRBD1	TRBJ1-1	TGTGCCAGCAGAGACGGACAGGGAACGAACACTGAAGCTTTCTTT	CASRDGQGTNTEAFF
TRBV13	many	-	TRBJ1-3	TGTGCCAGCAGCCCCCTTTCGACTGGAAACACCATATATTTT	CASSPLSTGNTIYF
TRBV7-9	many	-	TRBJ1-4	TGTGCCAGCAGCTCCTCTGAAAGAGAAAAACTGTTTTTT	CASSSSEREKLFF
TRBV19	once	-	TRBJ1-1	TGTGCCAGTAGTAGAAGTGCGGCAGGCACTGAAGCTTTCTTT	CASSRSAAGTEAFF
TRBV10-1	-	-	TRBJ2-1	TGCGCCAGCAGTGAACTAGGGGACAAGCAGTTCTTC	CASSELGDKQFF
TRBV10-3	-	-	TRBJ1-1	TGTGCCATCAGTGCCACCCGGAGCACTGAAGCTTTCTTT	CAISATRSTEAFF
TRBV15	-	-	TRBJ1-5	TGTGCCACCAGCAGTTTACAGAATCAGCCCCAGCATTTT	CATSSLQNQPQHF
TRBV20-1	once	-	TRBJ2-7	TGCAGTGCTAGGGACGCAGGGCGATACGAGCAGTACTTC	CSARDAGRYEQYF
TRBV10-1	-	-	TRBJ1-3	TGCGCCAGCAGTGACCGCTCTGGAAACACCATATATTTT	CASSDRSGNTIYF
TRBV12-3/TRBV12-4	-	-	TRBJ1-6	TGTGCCAGCAGTTTCTCCGTTAATAATTCACCCCTCCACTTT	CASSFSVNNSPLHF
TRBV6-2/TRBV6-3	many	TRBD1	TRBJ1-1	TGTGCCAGCAGTTACGGGGACAGGAACACTGAAGCTTTCTTT	CASSYGDRNTEAFF
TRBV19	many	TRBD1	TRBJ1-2	TGTGCCAGTACCAATCCACGACAGGGGTATGGCTACGCCTTC	CASTNPRQGYGYAF
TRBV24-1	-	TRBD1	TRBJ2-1	TGTGCCACCAGTGACGCCGGGACAGTCACACAAGCCAGCTCCTACAGTGAGCAGTTCTTC	CATSDAGTVTQASSYSEQFF
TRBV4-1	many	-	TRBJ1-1	TGCGCCAGCAGCCAAGCCCCTGGACTGATGAACACTGAAGCTTTCTTT	CASSQAPGLMNTEAFF
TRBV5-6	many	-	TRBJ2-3	TGTGCCAGCAGCTTGTACTACCGTACAGGTAGCACAGATACGCAGTATTTT	CASSLYYRTGSTDTQYF
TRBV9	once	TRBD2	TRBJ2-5	TGTGCCAGCAACCGCGGGCTAGCGGGGGGGCAGGAGACCCAGTACTTC	CASNRGLAGGQETQYF
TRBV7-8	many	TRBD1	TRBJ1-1	TGTGCCAGCAGCTTAGGACCTTTAAGACAGGGGGCTACTGAAGCTTTCTTT	CASSLGPLRQGATEAFF
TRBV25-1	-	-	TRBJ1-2	TGTGCCAGCAGTTTCGCTGGCCATGGCTACACCTTC	CASSFAGHGYTF
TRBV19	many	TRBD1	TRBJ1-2	TGTGCCAGTAGTAAGACAGGGAGCTATGGCTACACCTTC	CASSKTGSYGYTF
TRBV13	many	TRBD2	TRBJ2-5	TGTGCCAGCAGCTCTCTGGGACTAGCGGGGACATTAGGGGGAGAGACCCAGTACTTC	CASSSLGLAGTLGGETQYF
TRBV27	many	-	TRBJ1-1	TGTGCCAGCAGTTTAGTTACGAGAACTGAAGCTTTCTTT	CASSLVTRTEAFF
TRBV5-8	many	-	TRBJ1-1	TGTGCCAGCAGCTTGAAGACGAACACTGAAGCTTTCTTT	CASSLKTNTEAFF
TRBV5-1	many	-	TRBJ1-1	TGCGCCAGCAGACAAAATGGACTCATGAACACTGAAGCTTTCTTT	CASRQNGLMNTEAFF
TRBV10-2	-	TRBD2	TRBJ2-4	TGCGCCAGCAGTGAGTCGGGACTAGCGGGGTATCAGTACTTC	CASSESGLAGYQYF
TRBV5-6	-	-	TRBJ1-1	TGTGCCAGCAGCTTGGGGGCCTCGGCTGAAGCTCTCTTT	CASSLGASAEALF
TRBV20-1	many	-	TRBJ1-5	TGCAGTGCTAGTCCCAGACAGGGCAATCAGCCCCAGCATTTT	CSASPRQGNQPQHF
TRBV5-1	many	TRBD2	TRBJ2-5	TGCGCCAGCAGCTTGGGGACTAGCGGGGCCAAAGAGACCCAGTACTTC	CASSLGTSGAKETQYF
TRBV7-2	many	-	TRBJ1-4	TGTGCCAGCAGCTCGGGACGGTTAAATGAAAAACTGTTTTTT	CASSSGRLNEKLFF
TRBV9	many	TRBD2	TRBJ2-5	TGTGCCAGCAGCAAGGGGAGGGGTGGGGGAGAGACCCAGTACTTC	CASSKGRGGGETQYF
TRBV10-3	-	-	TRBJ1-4	TGTGCCATCAGTTACGACGGGGCGGATGAAAAACTGTTTTTT	CAISYDGADEKLFF
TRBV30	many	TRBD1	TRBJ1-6	TGTGCCTGGAGTGCCGACTACAGGGGAACCCTCCACTTT	CAWSADYRGTLHF
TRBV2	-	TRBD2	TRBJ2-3	TGTGCCAGCAGTGATAGCGGGAGGGCAGATACGCAGTATTTT	CASSDSGRADTQYF
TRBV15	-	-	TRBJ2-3	TGTGCCACCAGCAGAGATCGGGCAGGCGATACGCAGTATTTT	CATSRDRAGDTQYF